This T cell receptor (beta chain) came from a study of cytomegalovirus exposure and HLA in healthy donors. The V gene's germline CDR1 is MDHEN and CDR2 SYDVKM. This CDR3 is 13 amino acids long. Trimming cost V 3 bases and J 0 bases, with 3 bases left between them. With 60 Vbeta and 13 Jbeta primers, the PCR was carried out. The assay was immunoSEQ multiplex PCR, and TCRdb's table has in-frame clones only and misses some. Of roughly 98,000 clones detected, 70% appear once; the ten largest clones hold about 2.5%. Findings and limits, study-wide: Most subjects' HLA-A and HLA-B alleles were reportedly predicted from TCR beta sequences. Among the CMV-associated chains, three were confirmed in vitro as specific for CMV antigens. Beyond CMV serostatus, there was no information to go on about immune exposure.

Notes on this clone: What it binds is unknown.

The sequence derives from a man aged 45-65 years in good health and CMV-seronegative. Sequenced: PBMCs. The chain has TRBV28 and TRBJ1-5; D remains ambiguous. This chain's CDR3 is CASSFISNQPQHF. The CDR3 DNA reads as TGTGCCAGCAGTTTTATTAGCAATCAGCCCCAGCATTTT.